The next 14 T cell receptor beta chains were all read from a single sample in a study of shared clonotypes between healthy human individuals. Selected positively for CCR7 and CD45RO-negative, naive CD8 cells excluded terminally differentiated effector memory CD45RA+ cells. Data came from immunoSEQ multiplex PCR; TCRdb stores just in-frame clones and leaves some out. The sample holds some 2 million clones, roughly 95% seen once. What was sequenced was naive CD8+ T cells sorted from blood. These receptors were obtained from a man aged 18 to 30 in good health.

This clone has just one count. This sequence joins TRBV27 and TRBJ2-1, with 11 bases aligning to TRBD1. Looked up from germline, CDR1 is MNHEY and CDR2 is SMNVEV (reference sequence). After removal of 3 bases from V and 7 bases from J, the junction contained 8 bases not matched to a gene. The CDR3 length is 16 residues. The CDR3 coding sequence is TGTGCCAGCAGTTTCACCGGGACAGGGGGGCCTAATGAGCAGTTCTTC. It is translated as CASSFTGTGGPNEQFF.

CDR3 loop: CASSQGQAGNTIYF. The CDR3 coding sequence is TGTGCCAGCAGCCAGGGACAGGCTGGAAACACCATATATTTT. This chain links TRBV13 with TRBJ1-3, with 8 bases fitting TRBD1. Trimming took 5 bases from V and 2 from J; bases not matched to a gene: 2. The germline V gene encodes CDR1 PRHDT and CDR2 FYEKMQ (reference sequence). The length of the CDR3 is 14 residues.

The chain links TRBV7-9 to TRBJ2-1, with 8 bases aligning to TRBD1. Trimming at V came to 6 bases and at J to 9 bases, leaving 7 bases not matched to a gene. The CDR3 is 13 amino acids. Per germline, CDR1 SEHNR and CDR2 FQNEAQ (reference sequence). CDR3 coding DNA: TGTGCCAGCAGATCCGGACAGGGAGCTGAGCAGTTCTTC. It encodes CASRSGQGAEQFF.

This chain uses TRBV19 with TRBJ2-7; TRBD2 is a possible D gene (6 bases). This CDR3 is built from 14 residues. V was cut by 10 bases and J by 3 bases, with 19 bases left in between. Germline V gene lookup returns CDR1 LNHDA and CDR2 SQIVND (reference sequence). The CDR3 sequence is CATTPGTPGYEQYF. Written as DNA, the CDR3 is TGTGCCACCACACCAGGGACTCCCGGCTACGAGCAGTACTTC.

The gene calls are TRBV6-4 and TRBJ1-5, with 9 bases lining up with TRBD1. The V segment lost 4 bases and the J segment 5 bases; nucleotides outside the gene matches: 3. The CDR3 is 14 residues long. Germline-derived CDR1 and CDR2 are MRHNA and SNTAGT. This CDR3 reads CASSARQGDQPQHF. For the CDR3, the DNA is TGTGCCAGCAGTGCTAGACAGGGGGATCAGCCCCAGCATTTT.

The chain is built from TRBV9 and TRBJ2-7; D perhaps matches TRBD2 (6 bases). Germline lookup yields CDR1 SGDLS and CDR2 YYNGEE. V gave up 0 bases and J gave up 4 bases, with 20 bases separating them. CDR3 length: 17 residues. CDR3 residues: CASSVGPGALAGYEQYF. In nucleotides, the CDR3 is TGTGCCAGCAGCGTAGGACCCGGGGCTTTGGCGGGGTACGAGCAGTACTTC.

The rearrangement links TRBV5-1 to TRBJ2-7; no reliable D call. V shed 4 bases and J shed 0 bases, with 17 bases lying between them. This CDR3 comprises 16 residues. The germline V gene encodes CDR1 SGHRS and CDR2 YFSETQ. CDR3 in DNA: TGCGCCAGCAGCCAACCCAAAACGGAAAGCTCCTACGAGCAGTACTTC. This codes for CASSQPKTESSYEQYF.

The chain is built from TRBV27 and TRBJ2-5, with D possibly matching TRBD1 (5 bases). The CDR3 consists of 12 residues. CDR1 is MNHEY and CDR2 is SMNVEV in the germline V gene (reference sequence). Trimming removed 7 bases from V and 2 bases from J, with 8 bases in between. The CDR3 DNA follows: TGTGCCAGCAAGGGGATACAAGAGACCCAGTACTTC. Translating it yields CASKGIQETQYF.

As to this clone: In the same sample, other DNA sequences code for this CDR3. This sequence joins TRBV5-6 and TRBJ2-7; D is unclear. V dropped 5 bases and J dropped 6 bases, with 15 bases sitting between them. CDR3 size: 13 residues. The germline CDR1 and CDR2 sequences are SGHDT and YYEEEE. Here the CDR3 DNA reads TGTGCCAGCAGTTTCGGCGGAACGGGCGAGCAGTACTTC. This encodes CASSFGGTGEQYF. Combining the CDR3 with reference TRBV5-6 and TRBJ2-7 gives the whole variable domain DAGVTQSPTHLIKTRGQQVTLRCSPKSGHDTVSWYQQALGQGPQFIFQYYEEEERQRGNFPDRFSGHQFPNYSSELNVNALLLGDSALYLCASSFGGTGEQYFGPGTRLTVT.

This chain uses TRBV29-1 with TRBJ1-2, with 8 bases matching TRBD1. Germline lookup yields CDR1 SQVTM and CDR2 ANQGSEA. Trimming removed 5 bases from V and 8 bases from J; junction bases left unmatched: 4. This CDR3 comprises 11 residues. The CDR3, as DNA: TGCAGCGTTCCGGACAGGGTAGGCTACACCTTC. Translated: CSVPDRVGYTF.

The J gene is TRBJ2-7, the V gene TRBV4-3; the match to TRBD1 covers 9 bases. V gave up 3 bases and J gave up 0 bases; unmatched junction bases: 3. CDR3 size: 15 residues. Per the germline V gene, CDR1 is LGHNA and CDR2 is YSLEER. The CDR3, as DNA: TGCGCCAGCAGCCAGGACAGGGGCGGCTCCTACGAGCAGTACTTC. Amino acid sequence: CASSQDRGGSYEQYF.

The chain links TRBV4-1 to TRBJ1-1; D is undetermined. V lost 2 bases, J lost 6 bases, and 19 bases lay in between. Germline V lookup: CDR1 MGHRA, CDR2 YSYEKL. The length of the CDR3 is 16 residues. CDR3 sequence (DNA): TGCGCCAGCAGCCAACAATGGACTGAAGGACGGGCTGAAGCTTTCTTT. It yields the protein CASSQQWTEGRAEAFF.

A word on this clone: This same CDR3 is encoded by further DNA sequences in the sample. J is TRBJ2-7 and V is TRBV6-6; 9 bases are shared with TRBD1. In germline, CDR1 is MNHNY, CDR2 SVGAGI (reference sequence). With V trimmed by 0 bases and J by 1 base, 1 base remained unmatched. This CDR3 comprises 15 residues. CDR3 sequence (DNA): TGTGCCAGCAGTTACTCGACAGGGGGGTCCTACGAGCAGTACTTC. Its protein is CASSYSTGGSYEQYF.

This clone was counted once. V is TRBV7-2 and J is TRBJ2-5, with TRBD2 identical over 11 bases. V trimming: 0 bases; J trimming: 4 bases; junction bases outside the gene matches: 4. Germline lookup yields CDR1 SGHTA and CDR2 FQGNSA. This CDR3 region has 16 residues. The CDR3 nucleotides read TGTGCCAGCAGCTTAGCTAGCGGGAGGGCAGGAGAGACCCAGTACTTC. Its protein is CASSLASGRAGETQYF. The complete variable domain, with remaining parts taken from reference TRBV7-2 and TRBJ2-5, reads GAGVSQSPSNKVTEKGKDVELRCDPISGHTALYWYRQSLGQGLEFLIYFQGNSAPDKSGLPSDRFSAERTGGSVSTLTIQRTQQEDSAVYLCASSLASGRAGETQYFGPGTRLLVL.